The 3 T cell receptor beta chains reported below all come from one sample, sequenced in a study of cytomegalovirus exposure and HLA in healthy donors. PCR employed 60 Vbeta and 13 Jbeta primers. Clones were read by immunoSEQ multiplex PCR, and TCRdb kept only the in-frame ones, dropping some. The table records 100,000 to 150,000 clones, roughly four fifths of them present only once. What was sequenced was PBMCs. These receptors all come from a woman in her sixties in good health and CMV-seropositive.

The chain couples TRBV7-2 to TRBJ1-1; no clear D gene. V shed 2 bases and J shed 1 base, with 8 bases lying between them. Germline lookup yields CDR1 SGHTA and CDR2 FQGNSA. This CDR3 spans 14 amino acids. CDR3 loop: CASSLQNSNTEAFF. In nucleotides, the CDR3 is TGTGCCAGCAGCTTACAGAATTCGAACACTGAAGCTTTCTTT.

The chain couples TRBV5-1 to TRBJ2-7, with a tentative D call TRBD2 (5 bases). Germline V gene lookup returns CDR1 SGHRS and CDR2 YFSETQ. The CDR3 extends over 14 amino acids. V lost 4 bases and J lost 5, with 16 bases in between. The CDR3 DNA sequence: TGCGCCAGCAGCAGAGCCTCCCCCGGGGACGAGCAGTACTTC. As protein: CASSRASPGDEQYF.

The rearrangement uses TRBV7-8 and TRBJ2-3; 12 bases line up with TRBD2. The V gene end was trimmed by 5 bases and the J gene end by 5 bases; junction bases not matched to a gene: 11. CDR1 is SGHVS and CDR2 is FQNEAQ in the germline V gene. This CDR3 has 17 residues. DNA for the CDR3: TGTGCCAGCAGCGCAAGTACAACTAGCGGGGGGAAAGATACGCAGTATTTT. Encoded protein: CASSASTTSGGKDTQYF.